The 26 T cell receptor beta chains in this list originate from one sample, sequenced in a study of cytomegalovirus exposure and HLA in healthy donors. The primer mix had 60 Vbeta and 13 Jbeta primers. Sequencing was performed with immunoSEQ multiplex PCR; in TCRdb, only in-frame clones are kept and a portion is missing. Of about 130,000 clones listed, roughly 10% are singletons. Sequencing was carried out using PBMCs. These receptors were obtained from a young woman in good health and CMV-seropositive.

CDR3 region: CASSSNSGSSYNEQFF. The CDR3 DNA is TGTGCCAGCAGTTCCAATAGCGGGAGCTCCTACAATGAGCAGTTCTTC. The rearrangement uses TRBV7-3 and TRBJ2-1; 9 bases fit TRBD2. The germline gives CDR1 SGHTA, CDR2 FQGTGA. This CDR3 has 16 amino acids. With V trimmed by 6 bases and J by 0 bases, 6 bases remained unmatched.

The CDR3 DNA reads as TGTGCCATCAGTGTTGATGGCGGTTCCTACGAGCAGTACTTC. This sequence encodes CAISVDGGSYEQYF. The chain combines TRBV10-3 with TRBJ2-7; D uncertain. Germline V gene lookup returns CDR1 ENHRY and CDR2 SYGVKD. V dropped 4 bases and J dropped 1 base, with 11 bases sitting between them. CDR3 length: 14 amino acids.

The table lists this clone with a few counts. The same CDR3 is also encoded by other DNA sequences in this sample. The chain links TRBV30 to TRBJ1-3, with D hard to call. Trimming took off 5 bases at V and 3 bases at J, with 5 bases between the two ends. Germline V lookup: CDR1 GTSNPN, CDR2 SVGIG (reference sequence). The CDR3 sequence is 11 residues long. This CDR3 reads CAWSNGNTIYF. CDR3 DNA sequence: TGTGCCTGGTCCAATGGAAACACCATATATTTT. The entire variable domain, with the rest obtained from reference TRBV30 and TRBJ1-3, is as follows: SQTIHQWPATLVQPVGSPLSLECTVEGTSNPNLYWYRQAAGRGLQLLFYSVGIGQISSEVPQNLSASRPQDRQFILSSKKLLLSDSGFYLCAWSNGNTIYFGEGSWLTVV.

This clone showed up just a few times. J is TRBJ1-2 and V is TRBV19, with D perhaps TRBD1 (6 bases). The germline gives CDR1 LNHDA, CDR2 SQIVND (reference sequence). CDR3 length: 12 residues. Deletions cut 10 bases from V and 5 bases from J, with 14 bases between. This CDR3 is CATRSGEYGYTF. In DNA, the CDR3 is TGTGCCACTCGATCAGGGGAGTATGGCTACACCTTC.

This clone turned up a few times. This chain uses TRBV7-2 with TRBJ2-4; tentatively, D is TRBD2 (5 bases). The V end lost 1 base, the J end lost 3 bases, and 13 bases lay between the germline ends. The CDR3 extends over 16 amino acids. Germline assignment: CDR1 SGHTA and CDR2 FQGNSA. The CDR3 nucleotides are TGTGCCAGCAGCTTAGTTGCTAGCTTGGACAAAAACATTCAGTACTTC. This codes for CASSLVASLDKNIQYF.

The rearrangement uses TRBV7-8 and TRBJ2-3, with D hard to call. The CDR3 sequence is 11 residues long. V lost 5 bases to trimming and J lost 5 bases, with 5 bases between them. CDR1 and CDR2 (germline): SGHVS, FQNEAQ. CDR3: CASSPVDTQYF. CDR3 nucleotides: TGTGCCAGCAGCCCAGTAGATACGCAGTATTTT. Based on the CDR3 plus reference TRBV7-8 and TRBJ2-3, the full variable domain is GAGVSQSPRYKVAKRGQDVALRCDPISGHVSLFWYQQALGQGPEFLTYFQNEAQLDKSGLPSDRFFAERPEGSVSTLKIQRTQQEDSAVYLCASSPVDTQYFGPGTRLTVL.

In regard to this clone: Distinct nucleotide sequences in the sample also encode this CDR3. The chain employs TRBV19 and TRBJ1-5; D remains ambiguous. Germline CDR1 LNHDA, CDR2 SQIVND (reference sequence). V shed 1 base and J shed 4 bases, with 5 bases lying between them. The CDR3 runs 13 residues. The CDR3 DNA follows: TGTGCCAGTAGTATAGCGGGTAATCAGCCCCAGCATTTT. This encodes CASSIAGNQPQHF.

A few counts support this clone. The CDR3 region is CASSQSESTGVLQETQYF. CDR3 sequence (DNA): TGCGCCAGCAGCCAATCAGAGAGTACAGGAGTACTTCAAGAGACCCAGTACTTC. The V gene is TRBV4-1, the J gene TRBJ2-5; D might be TRBD1 (5 bases). The germline V and J ends were trimmed by 2 bases and 2 bases, with 21 bases remaining between them. This CDR3 is 18 amino acids long. Per the germline V gene, CDR1 is MGHRA and CDR2 is YSYEKL.

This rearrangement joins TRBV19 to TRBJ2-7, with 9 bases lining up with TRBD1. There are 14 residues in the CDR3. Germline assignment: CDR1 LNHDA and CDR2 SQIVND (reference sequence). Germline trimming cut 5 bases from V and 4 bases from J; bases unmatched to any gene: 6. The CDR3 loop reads CASSVGTGTYEQYF. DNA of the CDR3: TGTGCCAGTAGTGTGGGGACAGGGACGTACGAGCAGTACTTC.

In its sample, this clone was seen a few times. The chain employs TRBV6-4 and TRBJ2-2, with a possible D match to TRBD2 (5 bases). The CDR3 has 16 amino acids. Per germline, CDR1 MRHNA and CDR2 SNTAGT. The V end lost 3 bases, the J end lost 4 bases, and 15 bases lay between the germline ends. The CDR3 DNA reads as TGTGCCAGCAGTGAAGAGGGCCAACACGGCACCGGGGAGCTGTTTTTT. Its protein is CASSEEGQHGTGELFF.

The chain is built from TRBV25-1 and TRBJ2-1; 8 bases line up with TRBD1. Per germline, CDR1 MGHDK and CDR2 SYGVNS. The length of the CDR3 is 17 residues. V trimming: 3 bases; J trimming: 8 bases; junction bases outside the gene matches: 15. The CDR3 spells CASSEGGISGGHDEQFF. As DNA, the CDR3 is TGTGCCAGCAGTGAGGGAGGAATCTCAGGGGGCCACGATGAGCAGTTCTTC.

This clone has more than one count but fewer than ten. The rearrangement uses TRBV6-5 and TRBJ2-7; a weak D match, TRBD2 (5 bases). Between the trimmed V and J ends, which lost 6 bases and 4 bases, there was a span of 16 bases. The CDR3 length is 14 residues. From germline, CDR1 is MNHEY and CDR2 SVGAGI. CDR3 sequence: CASSPIITRYEQYF. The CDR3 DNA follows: TGTGCCAGCAGCCCAATAATTACTAGATACGAGCAGTACTTC.

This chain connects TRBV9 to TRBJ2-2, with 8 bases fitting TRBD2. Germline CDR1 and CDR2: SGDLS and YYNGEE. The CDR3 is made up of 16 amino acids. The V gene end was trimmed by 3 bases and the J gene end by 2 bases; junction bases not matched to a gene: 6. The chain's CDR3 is CASSAQRGSNTGELFF. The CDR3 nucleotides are TGTGCCAGCAGCGCCCAGCGGGGGAGTAACACCGGGGAGCTGTTTTTT.

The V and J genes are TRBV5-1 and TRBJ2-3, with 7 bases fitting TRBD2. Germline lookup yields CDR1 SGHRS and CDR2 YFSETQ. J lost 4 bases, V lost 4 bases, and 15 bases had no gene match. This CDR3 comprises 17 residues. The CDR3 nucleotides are TGCGCCAGCAGCCCGGACGCTGGGGGAGGGCGCGCAGATACGCAGTATTTT. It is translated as CASSPDAGGGRADTQYF.

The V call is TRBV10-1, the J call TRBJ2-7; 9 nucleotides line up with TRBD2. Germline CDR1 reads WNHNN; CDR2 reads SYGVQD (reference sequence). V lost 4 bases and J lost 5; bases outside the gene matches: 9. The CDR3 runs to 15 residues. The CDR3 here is CASSVRRSSGNEQYF. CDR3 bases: TGCGCCAGCAGTGTCCGCCGATCTAGCGGGAACGAGCAGTACTTC.

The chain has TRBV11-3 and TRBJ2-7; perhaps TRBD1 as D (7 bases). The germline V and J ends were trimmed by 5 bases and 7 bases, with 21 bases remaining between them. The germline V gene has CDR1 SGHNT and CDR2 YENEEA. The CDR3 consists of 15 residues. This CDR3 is CASSPRGTVPPEQYF. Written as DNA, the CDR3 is TGTGCCAGCAGCCCCCGGGGGACAGTGCCCCCAGAGCAGTACTTC.

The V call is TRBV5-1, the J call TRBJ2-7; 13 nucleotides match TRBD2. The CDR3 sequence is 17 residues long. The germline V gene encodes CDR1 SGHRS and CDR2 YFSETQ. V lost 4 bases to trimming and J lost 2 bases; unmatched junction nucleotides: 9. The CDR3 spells CASSPGLAGESAYEQYF. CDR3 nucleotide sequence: TGCGCCAGCAGCCCCGGACTAGCGGGAGAGTCGGCCTACGAGCAGTACTTC.

Written as DNA, the CDR3 is TGTGCCAGCAGTCCCCCGCCAGGGCAGTACTTC. As protein: CASSPPPGQYF. The genes are TRBV7-8 and TRBJ2-7, with D unclear. CDR3 size: 11 residues. With 6 bases removed from V and 9 bases from J, the gap between germline ends came to 12 bases. The germline gives CDR1 SGHVS, CDR2 FQNEAQ.

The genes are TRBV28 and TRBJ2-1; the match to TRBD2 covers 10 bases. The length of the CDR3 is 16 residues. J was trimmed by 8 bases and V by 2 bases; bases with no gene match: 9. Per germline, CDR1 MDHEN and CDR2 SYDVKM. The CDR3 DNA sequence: TGTGCCAGCAGTTTAGGGCTAGCGGGAGAGGGCGATGAGCAGTTCTTC. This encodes CASSLGLAGEGDEQFF. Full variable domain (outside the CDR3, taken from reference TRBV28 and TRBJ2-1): DVKVTQSSRYLVKRTGEKVFLECVQDMDHENMFWYRQDPGLGLRLIYFSYDVKMKEKGDIPEGYSVSREKKERFSLILESASTNQTSMYLCASSLGLAGEGDEQFFGPGTRLTVL.

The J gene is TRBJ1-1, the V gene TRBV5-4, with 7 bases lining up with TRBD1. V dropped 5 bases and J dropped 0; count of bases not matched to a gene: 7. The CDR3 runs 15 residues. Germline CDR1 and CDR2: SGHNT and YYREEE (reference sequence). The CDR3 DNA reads TGTGCCAGCAGGGAGGGGGCCGGGATGAACACTGAAGCTTTCTTT. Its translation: CASREGAGMNTEAFF. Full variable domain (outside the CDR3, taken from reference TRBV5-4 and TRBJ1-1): ETGVTQSPTHLIKTRGQQVTLRCSSQSGHNTVSWYQQALGQGPQFIFQYYREEENGRGNFPPRFSGLQFPNYSSELNVNALELDDSALYLCASREGAGMNTEAFFGQGTRLTVV.

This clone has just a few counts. Here the CDR3 DNA reads TGTGCCTGGAGTGTGGGACAGGGGAAGGAAAAACTGTTTTTT. This translates into CAWSVGQGKEKLFF. The rearrangement joins TRBV30 to TRBJ1-4; 10 bases line up with TRBD1. The CDR3 has 14 residues. V shed 0 bases, J shed 8 bases, and the junction held 3 bases outside the gene matches. Germline CDR1 GTSNPN, CDR2 SVGIG (reference sequence).

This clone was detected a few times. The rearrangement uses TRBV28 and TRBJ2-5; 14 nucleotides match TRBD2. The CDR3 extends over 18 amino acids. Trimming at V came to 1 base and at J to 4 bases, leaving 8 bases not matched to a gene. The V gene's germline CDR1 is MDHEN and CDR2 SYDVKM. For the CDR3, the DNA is TGTGCCAGCAGTTTATTTGGGACTAGCGGGAGAACTAGAGAGACCCAGTACTTC. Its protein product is CASSLFGTSGRTRETQYF.

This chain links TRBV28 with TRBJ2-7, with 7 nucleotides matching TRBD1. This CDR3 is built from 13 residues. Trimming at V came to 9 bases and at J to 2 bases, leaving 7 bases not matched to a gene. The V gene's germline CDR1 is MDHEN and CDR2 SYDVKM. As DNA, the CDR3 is TGTGCCAGTCTACGGGACAGCCCCTACGAGCAGTACTTC. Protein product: CASLRDSPYEQYF.

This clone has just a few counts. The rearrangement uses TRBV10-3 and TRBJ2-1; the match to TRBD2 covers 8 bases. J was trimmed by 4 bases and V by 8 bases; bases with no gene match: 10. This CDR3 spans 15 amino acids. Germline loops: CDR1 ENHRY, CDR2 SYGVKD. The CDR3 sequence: CAIGYSGGVYNEQFF. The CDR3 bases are TGTGCCATCGGGTACTCCGGGGGGGTGTACAATGAGCAGTTCTTC.

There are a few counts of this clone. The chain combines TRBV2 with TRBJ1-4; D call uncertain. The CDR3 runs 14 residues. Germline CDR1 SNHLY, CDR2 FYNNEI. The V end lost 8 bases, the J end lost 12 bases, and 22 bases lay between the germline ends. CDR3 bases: TGTGCCAGCGTGATTCTAACATCTACCACAGAACTGTTTTTT. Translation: CASVILTSTTELFF.

The CDR3 loop reads CASSPQGISTDTQYF. The DNA of the CDR3 is TGTGCCAGCAGCCCTCAGGGGATTAGCACAGATACGCAGTATTTT. The chain has TRBV7-3 and TRBJ2-3, with D tentatively TRBD1 (6 bases). This CDR3 has 15 residues. From germline, CDR1 is SGHTA and CDR2 FQGTGA. Trimming removed 5 bases from V and 0 bases from J, with 12 bases in between. Variable domain in full (rest from reference TRBV7-3 and TRBJ2-3): GAGVSQTPSNKVTEKGKYVELRCDPISGHTALYWYRQSLGQGPEFLIYFQGTGAADDSGLPNDRFFAVRPEGSVSTLKIQRTERGDSAVYLCASSPQGISTDTQYFGPGTRLTVL.